What follows is one TCR beta chain and its context. Its antigen is still unknown. This sample was included in a study of shared clonotypes between healthy human individuals. This CDR3 is 18 amino acids long. CDR1 and CDR2 from the germline V gene are SGHKS and YYEKEE (reference sequence). V dropped 4 bases and J dropped 1; count of bases not matched to a gene: 6. The data were produced by immunoSEQ multiplex PCR, yet TCRdb's version contains in-frame clones alone and is incomplete. The repertoire holds a few million clones, with 95% as singletons. Donors, healthy HIV-negative adults, lacked recent acute infections or vaccinations. CD4+ cell separation produced CD45RA+ naive and CD45RA-negative memory subsets. Study-wide points: The study found lower generation probabilities in non-shared clonotypes than in those shared by all four donors. Researchers sampled blood only, noting tissue repertoires likely differ.

The chain employs TRBV5-5 and TRBJ1-6, with 12 bases lining up with TRBD1. This TCR was sampled from a man younger than 35 in good health. Sequencing input: naive CD4+ T cells sorted from blood. Indicated subset: CD45RA+ positively selected. The CDR3 protein is CASSGPGQGASYNSPLHF. The CDR3 DNA reads TGTGCCAGCAGCGGACCGGGACAGGGGGCTTCCTATAATTCACCCCTCCACTTT.